This T cell receptor beta chain was sequenced for a study of OX40 agonist ivuxolimab in advanced cancers. Across the whole study: Participants could have had prior anti-PD-1, anti-PD-L1 or anti-CTLA-4 therapy, and 40% had some. Findings of the study overall: CD4+ T cells averaged fewer expanded clones than CD8+ T cells.

Concerning this clone itself: Its specificity is unknown.

The assay was immunoSEQ multiplex PCR, and TCRdb's table has in-frame clones only and misses some. The table lists approximately 43,000 clones, around four fifths of them singletons. CDR1 is SGHAT, CDR2 FQNNGV, per germline. V lost 1 base and J 12 bases, leaving 16 bases between the germline ends. This CDR3 is built from 14 residues. The TCR originated in an adult with an advanced solid tumor such as melanoma, head and neck, liver or kidney cancer. The chain uses TRBV11-2 and TRBJ2-1, with D perhaps matching TRBD2 (6 bases). Specimen: CD4+ or CD8+ T cells sorted from blood, collected in a trial of the OX40 agonist ivuxolimab. Here the CDR3 DNA reads TGTGCCAGCAGCTTAGGCGGAACCGCCGGGGGGCAGTTCTTC. This encodes CASSLGGTAGGQFF.